The next 2 T cell receptor beta chains were all read from a single sample in a study of T cells in Graves' hyperthyroidism and ophthalmopathy. Amplified regions were TCR beta CDR3 sequences from RNA transcripts. During a first-round RT-PCR of the TCR CDR3, the HTBI primer set was used. A single record per CDR3 protein comes from TCRdb applying MiXCR to the multiplex PCR reads. Of hundreds of thousands of distinct CDR3 sequences listed, around 15% are singletons. Input material: blood. The receptor source for this set is a middle-aged woman with Graves' ophthalmopathy.

In this sample, this clonotype turned up a few times. This sequence joins TRBV19 and TRBJ1-2, with a weak D call TRBD1 (6 bases). The ends were cut back, 6 bases at V and 1 base at J, with 15 bases in the middle. This CDR3 contains 15 residues. Germline CDR1 is LNHDA and CDR2 is SQIVND (reference sequence). The CDR3 region has the DNA TGTGCCAGTAGCCCCGCCCGGACAGTTAACTATGGCTACACCTTC. Protein: CASSPARTVNYGYTF.

The chain links TRBV27 to TRBJ2-6; 9 bases map to TRBD1. The CDR3 is 16 amino acids. V lost 5 bases to trimming and J lost 2 bases; unmatched junction nucleotides: 4. The germline V gene has CDR1 MNHEY and CDR2 SMNVEV (reference sequence). The CDR3 nucleotides are TGTGCCAGCAGTCCTTACAGGGGGCCTGGGGCCAACGTCCTGACTTTC. Its translation: CASSPYRGPGANVLTF.